This T cell receptor beta chain was profiled in a study of T-cell reconstitution after alpha-beta-depleted transplantation in children. Trimming removed 0 bases at V and 1 base at J, with 10 bases between. Germline loops: CDR1 SGHKS, CDR2 YYEKEE (reference sequence). The CDR3 runs to 15 residues. TCRbeta library construction was performed incorporating unique molecular identifiers. Each CDR3 protein gets one entry after TCRdb re-called the PCR reads with MiXCR. The data hold about 410,000 distinct CDR3 sequences, with about a fifth observed a single time. The chain has TRBV5-5 and TRBJ2-5; D possibly uses TRBD1 or TRBD2 (5 bases each). This receptor was identified in a human donor who donated a stem cell graft to a child with acute myeloid leukemia. This sample comprised PBMCs from the stem cell graft donor, obtained from the stem cell graft. The CDR3 nucleotides are TGTGCCAGCAGCTTGGCGGGGCAGCTCCAAGAGACCCAGTACTTC. This gives the protein CASSLAGQLQETQYF.